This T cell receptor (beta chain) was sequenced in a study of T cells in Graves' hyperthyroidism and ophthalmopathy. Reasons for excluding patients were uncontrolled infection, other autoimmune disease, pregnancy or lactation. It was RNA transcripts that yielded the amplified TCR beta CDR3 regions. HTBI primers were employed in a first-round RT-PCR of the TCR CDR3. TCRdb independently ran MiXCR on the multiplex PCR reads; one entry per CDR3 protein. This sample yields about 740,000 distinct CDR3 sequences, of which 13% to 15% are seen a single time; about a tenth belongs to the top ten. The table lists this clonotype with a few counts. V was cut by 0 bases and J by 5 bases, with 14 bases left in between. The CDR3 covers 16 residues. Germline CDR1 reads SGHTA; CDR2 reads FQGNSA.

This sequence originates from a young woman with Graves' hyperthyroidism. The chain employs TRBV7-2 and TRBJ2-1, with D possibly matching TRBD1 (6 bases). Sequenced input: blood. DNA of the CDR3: TGTGCCAGCAGCTTAGCTGGTGGGGGCCACGACAATGAGCAGTTCTTC. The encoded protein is CASSLAGGGHDNEQFF.